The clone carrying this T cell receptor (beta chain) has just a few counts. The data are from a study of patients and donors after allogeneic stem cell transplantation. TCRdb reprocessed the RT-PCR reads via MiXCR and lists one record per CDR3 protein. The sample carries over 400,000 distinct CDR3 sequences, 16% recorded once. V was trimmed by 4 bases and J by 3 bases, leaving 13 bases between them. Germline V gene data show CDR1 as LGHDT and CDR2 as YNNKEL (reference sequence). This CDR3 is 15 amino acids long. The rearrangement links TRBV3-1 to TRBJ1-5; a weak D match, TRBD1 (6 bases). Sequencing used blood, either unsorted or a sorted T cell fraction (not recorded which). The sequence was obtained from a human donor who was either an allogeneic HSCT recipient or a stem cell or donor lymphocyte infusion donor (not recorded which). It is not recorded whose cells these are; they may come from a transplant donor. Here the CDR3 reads CASSRWTDINQPQHF. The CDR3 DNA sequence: TGTGCCAGCAGCCGATGGACAGATATCAATCAGCCCCAGCATTTT.